This T cell receptor beta chain appears in the sequencing data of a study of control samples from healthy donors and cancer patients. Generated by immunoSEQ multiplex PCR, the TCRdb table keeps only in-frame clones and is missing some. The repertoire holds just under 75,000 clones, with roughly 87% as singletons. Sequenced material: blood. The receptor's source is a woman aged 45 to 65 in good health.

The CDR3 bases are TGTGCCAGCAGCCAACAGACAGGGCCATACAATGAGCAGTTCTTC. Its protein is CASSQQTGPYNEQFF. The genes are TRBV3-1 (or the pseudogene TRBV3-2) and TRBJ2-1; 7 bases are a match to TRBD1. From germline, CDR1 is LGHDT and CDR2 YNNKEL (reference sequence). With V trimmed by 2 bases and J by 4 bases, 5 bases remained unmatched. This CDR3 spans 15 amino acids.